This T cell receptor (beta chain) was profiled in a study of blood T cell repertoires in COVID-19. Profiling relied on immunoSEQ multiplex PCR, and the TCRdb table lists in-frame clones only, not all of them. Of around 120,000 clones in the sample, approximately 90% are singletons; the top ten hold 1.5%. The CDR3 contains 15 residues. Deletions cut 5 bases from V and 5 bases from J, with 18 bases between. Germline V gene sequence: CDR1 MNHNY, CDR2 SVGAGI (reference sequence). This chain joins TRBV6-6 and TRBJ1-1, with D uncertain. The sequenced sample consisted of peripheral blood. The clonotype comes from a human donor in a cohort sampled during active COVID-19. CDR3 in DNA: TGTGCCAGCAGTCAAGGTGGAGGGATGGGGACTGAAGCTTTCTTT. It translates to CASSQGGGMGTEAFF.